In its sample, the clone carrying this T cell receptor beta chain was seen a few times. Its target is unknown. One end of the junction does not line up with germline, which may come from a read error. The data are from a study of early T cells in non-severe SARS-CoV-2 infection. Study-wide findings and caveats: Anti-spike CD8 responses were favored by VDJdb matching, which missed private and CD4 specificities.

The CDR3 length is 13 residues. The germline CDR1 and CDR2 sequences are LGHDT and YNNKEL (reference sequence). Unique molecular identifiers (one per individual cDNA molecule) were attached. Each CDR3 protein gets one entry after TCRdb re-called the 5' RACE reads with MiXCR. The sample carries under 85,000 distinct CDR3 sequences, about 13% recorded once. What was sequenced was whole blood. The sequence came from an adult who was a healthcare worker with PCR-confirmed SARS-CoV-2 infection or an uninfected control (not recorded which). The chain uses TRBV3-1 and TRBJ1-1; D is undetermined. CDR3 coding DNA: TGTGCCAGCAGTAGGGCCTCGAACACTGAAGTTTTCTTT. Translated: CASSRASNTEVFF.